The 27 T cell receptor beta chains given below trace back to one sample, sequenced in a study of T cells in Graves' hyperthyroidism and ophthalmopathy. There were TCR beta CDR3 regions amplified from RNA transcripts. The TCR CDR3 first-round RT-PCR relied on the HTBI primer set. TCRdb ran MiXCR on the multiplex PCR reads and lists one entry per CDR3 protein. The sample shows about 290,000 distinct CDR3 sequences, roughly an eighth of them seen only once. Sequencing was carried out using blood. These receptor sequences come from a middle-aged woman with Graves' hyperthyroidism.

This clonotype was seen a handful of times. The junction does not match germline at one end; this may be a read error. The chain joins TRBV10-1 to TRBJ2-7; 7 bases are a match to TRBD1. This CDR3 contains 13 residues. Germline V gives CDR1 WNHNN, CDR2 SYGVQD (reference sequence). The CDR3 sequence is CAGSPGTAYEQYF. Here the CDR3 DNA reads TGCGCCGGCAGCCCCGGGACAGCATACGAGCAGTACTTC.

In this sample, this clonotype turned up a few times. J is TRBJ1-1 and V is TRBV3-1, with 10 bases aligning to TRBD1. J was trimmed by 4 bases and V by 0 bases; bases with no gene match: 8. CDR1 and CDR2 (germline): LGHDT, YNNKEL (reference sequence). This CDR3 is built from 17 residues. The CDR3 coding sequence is TGTGCCAGCAGCCAAGACGGGACAGGGGATTATATCACTGAAGCTTTCTTT. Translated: CASSQDGTGDYITEAFF.

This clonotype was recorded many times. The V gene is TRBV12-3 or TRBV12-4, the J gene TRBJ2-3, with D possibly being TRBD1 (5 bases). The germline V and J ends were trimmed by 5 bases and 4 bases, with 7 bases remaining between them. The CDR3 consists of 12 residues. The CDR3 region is CASSTTADTQYF. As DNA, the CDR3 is TGTGCCAGCAGTACGACAGCAGATACGCAGTATTTT.

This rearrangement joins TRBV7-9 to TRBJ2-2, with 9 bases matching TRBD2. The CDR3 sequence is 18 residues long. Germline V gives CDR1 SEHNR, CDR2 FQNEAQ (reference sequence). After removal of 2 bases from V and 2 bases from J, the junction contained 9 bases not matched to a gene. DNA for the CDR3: TGTGCCAGCAGCTTAATCGTCCTAGCGGGGATAAACACCGGGGAGCTGTTTTTT. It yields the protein CASSLIVLAGINTGELFF.

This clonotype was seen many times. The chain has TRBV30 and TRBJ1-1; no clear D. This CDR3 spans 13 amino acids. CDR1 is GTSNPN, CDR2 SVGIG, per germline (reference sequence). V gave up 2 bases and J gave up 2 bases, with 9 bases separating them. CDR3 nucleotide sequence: TGTGCCTGGAGTCGGAACTCCAACACTGAAGCTTTCTTT. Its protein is CAWSRNSNTEAFF.

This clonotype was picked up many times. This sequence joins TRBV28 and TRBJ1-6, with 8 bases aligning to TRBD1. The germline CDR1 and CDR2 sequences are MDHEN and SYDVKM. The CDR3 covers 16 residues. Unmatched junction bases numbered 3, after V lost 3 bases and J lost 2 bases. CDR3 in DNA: TGTGCCAGCAGTTTGGACAGGGCCACCTATAATTCACCCCTCCACTTT. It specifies CASSLDRATYNSPLHF.

The CDR3 DNA reads as TGTGCCAGCAGCCCTTGGAAGCGGGAGAGGTACGAGCAGTACTTC. Residues: CASSPWKRERYEQYF. The chain has TRBV11-1 and TRBJ2-7; 8 bases line up with TRBD2. CDR3 length: 15 amino acids. Per the germline V gene, CDR1 is SGHAT and CDR2 is FQDESV (reference sequence). The ends lost 5 bases at V and 4 bases at J; junction bases unmatched: 10.

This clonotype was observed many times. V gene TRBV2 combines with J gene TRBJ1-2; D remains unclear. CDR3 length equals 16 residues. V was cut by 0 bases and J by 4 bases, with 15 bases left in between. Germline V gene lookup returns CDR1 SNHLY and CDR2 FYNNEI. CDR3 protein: CASSEAGTPPGYGYTF. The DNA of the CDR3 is TGTGCCAGCAGTGAAGCCGGCACTCCACCTGGCTATGGCTACACCTTC.

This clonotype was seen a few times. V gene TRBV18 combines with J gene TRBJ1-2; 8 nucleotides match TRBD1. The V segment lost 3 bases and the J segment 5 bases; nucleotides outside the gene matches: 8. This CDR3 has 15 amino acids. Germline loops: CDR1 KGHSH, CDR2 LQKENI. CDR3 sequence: CASSPGQASSYGYTF. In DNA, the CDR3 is TGTGCCAGCTCACCGGGACAGGCGTCATCTTATGGCTACACCTTC.

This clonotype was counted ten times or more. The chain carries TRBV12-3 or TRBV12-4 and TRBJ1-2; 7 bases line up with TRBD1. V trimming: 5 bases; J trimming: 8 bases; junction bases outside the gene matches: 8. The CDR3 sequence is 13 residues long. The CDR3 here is CASSTGQVGGYTF. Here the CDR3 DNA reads TGTGCCAGCAGTACAGGACAGGTCGGGGGCTACACCTTC.

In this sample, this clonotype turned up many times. The CDR3 is CASAQGTLGDTQYF. DNA of the CDR3: TGTGCCAGCGCTCAGGGGACACTTGGAGATACGCAGTATTTT. The chain employs TRBV27 and TRBJ2-3; possible D gene TRBD1, 6 bases. Germline CDR1 and CDR2: MNHEY and SMNVEV (reference sequence). Trimming took 8 bases from V and 5 from J, leaving 17 bases between them. The CDR3 has 14 amino acids.

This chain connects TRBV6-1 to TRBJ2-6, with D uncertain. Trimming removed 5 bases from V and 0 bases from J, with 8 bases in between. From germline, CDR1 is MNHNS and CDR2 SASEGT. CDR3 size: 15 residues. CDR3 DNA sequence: TGTGCCAGCAGTCCTTACTACTCTGGGGCCAACGTCCTGACTTTC. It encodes CASSPYYSGANVLTF.

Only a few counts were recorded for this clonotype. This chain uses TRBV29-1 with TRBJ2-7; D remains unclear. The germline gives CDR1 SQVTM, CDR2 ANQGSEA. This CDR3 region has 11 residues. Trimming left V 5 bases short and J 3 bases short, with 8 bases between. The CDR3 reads CSVSDGYEQYF. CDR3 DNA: TGCAGCGTTTCGGACGGCTACGAGCAGTACTTC.

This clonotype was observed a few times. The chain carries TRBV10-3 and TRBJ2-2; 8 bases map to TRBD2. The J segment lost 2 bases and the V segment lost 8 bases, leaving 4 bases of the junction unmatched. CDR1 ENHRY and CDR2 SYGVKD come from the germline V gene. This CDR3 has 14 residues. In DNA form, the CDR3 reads TGTGCCATCTCCGGGAGGGGTAACACCGGGGAGCTGTTTTTT. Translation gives CAISGRGNTGELFF.

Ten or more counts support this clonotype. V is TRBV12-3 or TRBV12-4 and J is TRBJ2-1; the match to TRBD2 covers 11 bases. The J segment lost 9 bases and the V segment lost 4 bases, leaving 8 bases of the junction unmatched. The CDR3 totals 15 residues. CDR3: CASSYSGRANGEQFF. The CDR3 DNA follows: TGTGCCAGCAGTTATAGCGGGAGGGCTAACGGTGAGCAGTTCTTC.

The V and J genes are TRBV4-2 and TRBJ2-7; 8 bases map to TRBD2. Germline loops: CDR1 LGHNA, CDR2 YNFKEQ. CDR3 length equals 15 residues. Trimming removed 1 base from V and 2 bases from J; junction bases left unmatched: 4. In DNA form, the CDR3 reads TGTGCCAGCAGCCAAGTGTGGCGGGAGGCCTACGAGCAGTACTTC. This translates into CASSQVWREAYEQYF.

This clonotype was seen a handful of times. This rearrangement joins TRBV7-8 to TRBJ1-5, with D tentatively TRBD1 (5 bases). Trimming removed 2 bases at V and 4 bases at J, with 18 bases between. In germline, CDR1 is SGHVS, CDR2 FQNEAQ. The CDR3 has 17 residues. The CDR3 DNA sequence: TGTGCCAGCAGCTTAACGGCGGGGCTCATTGGGAATCAGCCCCAGCATTTT. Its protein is CASSLTAGLIGNQPQHF. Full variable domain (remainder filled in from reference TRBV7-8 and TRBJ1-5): GAGVSQSPRYKVAKRGQDVALRCDPISGHVSLFWYQQALGQGPEFLTYFQNEAQLDKSGLPSDRFFAERPEGSVSTLKIQRTQQEDSAVYLCASSLTAGLIGNQPQHFGDGTRLSIL.

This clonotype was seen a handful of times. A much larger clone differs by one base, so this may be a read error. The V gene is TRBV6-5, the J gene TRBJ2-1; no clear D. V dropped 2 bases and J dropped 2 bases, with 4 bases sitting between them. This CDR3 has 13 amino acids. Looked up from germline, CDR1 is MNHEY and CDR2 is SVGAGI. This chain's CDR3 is CASSYGPYNEQFF. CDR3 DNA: TGTGCCAGCAGTTACGGGCCCTACAATGAGCAGTTCTTC.

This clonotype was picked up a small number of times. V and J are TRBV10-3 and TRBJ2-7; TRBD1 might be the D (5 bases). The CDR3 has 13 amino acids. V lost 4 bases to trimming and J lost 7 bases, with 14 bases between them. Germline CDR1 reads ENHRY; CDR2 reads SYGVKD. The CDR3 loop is CAISGTLAGEQYF. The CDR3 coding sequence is TGTGCCATCAGTGGGACCCTTGCAGGGGAGCAGTACTTC.

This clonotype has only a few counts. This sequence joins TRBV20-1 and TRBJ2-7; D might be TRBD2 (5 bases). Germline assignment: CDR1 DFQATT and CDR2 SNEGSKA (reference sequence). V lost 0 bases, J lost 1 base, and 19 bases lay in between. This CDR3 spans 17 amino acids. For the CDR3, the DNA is TGCAGTGCTAGAGATAGAGGAGGCCCCCTTTTGTCCTACGAGCAGTACTTC. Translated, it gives CSARDRGGPLLSYEQYF.

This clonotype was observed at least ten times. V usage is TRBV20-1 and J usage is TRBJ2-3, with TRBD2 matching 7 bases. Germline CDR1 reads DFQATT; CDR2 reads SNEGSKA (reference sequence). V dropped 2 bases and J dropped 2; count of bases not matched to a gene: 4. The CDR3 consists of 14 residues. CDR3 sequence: CSARRLANTDTQYF. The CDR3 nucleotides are TGCAGTGCTAGAAGACTAGCCAACACAGATACGCAGTATTTT.

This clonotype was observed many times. CDR3 loop: CASSSTNNNSPLHF. CDR3 DNA sequence: TGTGCCAGCAGTTCAACCAACAATAATTCACCCCTCCACTTT. The chain recombines TRBV27 with TRBJ1-6, with unresolved D. V was pared by 4 bases and J by 5 bases, with 9 bases between. CDR3 size: 14 residues. The germline V gene has CDR1 MNHEY and CDR2 SMNVEV (reference sequence).

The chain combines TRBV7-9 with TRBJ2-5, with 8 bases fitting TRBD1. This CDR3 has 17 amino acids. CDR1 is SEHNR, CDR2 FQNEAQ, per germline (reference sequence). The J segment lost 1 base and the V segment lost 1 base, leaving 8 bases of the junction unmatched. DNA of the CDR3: TGTGCCAGCAGCTTAGGGGTCTCCGGGACAGGCCAAGAGACCCAGTACTTC. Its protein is CASSLGVSGTGQETQYF.

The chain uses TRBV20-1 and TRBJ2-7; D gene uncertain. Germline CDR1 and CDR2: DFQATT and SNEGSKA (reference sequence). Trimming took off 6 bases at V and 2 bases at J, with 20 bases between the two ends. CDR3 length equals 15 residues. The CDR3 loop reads CSAQNPRLAPYEQYF. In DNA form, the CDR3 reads TGCAGTGCCCAGAACCCCCGCTTAGCCCCCTACGAGCAGTACTTC.

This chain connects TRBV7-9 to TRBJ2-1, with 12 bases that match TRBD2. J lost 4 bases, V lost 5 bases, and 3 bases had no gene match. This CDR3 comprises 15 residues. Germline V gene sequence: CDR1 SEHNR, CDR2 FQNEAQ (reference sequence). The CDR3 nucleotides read TGTGCCAGCAGCAAACTAGCGGGGGGATACAATGAGCAGTTCTTC. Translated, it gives CASSKLAGGYNEQFF. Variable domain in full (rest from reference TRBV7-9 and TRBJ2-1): DTGVSQNPRHKITKRGQNVTFRCDPISEHNRLYWYRQTLGQGPEFLTYFQNEAQLEKSRLLSDRFSAERPKGSFSTLEIQRTEQGDSAMYLCASSKLAGGYNEQFFGPGTRLTVL.

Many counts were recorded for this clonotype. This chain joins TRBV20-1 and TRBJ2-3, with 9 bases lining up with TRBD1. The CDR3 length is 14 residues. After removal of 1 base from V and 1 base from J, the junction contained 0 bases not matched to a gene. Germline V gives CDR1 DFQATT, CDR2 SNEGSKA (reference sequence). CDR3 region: CSARGTGGTDTQYF. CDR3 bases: TGCAGTGCTAGAGGGACAGGGGGCACAGATACGCAGTATTTT.

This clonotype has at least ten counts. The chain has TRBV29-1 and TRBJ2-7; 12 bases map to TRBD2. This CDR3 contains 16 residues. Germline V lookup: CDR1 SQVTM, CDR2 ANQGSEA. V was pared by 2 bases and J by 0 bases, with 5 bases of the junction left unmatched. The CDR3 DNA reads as TGCAGCGTTGAATGGACTAGCGGGGAGAGCTCCTACGAGCAGTACTTC. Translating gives CSVEWTSGESSYEQYF.